A selection of T cell receptor beta chains follows, all from one sample in a study of molecular identifiers for immune sequencing clone quantification. TCRdb itself ran the PCR reads through MiXCR, one entry per CDR3 protein. The data hold about 500,000 distinct CDR3 sequences, with 20% to 25% observed a single time. The sequenced sample was naive CD8+ T cells from blood, with Jurkat cell RNA spiked in. Receptors were obtained from a human donor in good health. Some libraries in this study had Jurkat cell RNA spiked in. Both conserved end residues are part of each CDR3. The D gene is left open where the match is weak. Only part of the rows carry a size: once, few, many, or a class if the clone is expanded.

size: many; D: NA; V: TRBV29-1; J: TRBJ2-5; DNA: TGCAGCGTTGTGGATTTCCAAGAGACCCAGTACTTC; CDR3: CSVVDFQETQYF
size: NA; D: NA; V: TRBV6-2/TRBV6-3; J: TRBJ2-5; DNA: TGTGCCAGCAGTTACGTTATGTCGGGGTCGGAGACCCAGTACTTC; CDR3: CASSYVMSGSETQYF
size: few; D: NA; V: TRBV5-1; J: TRBJ2-1; DNA: TGCGCCAGCAGCTTAGGTGGGCTAGAACTAGATGAGCAGTTCTTC; CDR3: CASSLGGLELDEQFF
size: NA; D: NA; V: TRBV7-9; J: TRBJ2-2; DNA: TGTGCCAGCAGCTCCCAGAGACTAGAAGGGAACACCCGGGAGCTGTTTTTT; CDR3: CASSSQRLEGNTRELFF
size: few; D: TRBD1; V: TRBV12-3/TRBV12-4; J: TRBJ1-1; DNA: TGTGCCAGCAGTGCAACCGGGACAGGGGCGAACACTGAAGCTTTCTTT; CDR3: CASSATGTGANTEAFF
size: many; D: TRBD2; V: TRBV7-6; J: TRBJ2-3; DNA: TGTGCCAGCAGCGCGGGGGTAGCGGGAGGCACAGATACGCAGTATTTT; CDR3: CASSAGVAGGTDTQYF
size: many; D: NA; V: TRBV3-1; J: TRBJ1-1; DNA: TGTGCCAGCAGCCAAACATTGCAGCTGAACACTGAAGCTTTCTTT; CDR3: CASSQTLQLNTEAFF
size: few; D: TRBD1; V: TRBV6-5; J: TRBJ2-1; DNA: TGTGCCAGCAGCCGGACAGGGTTTGAGCAGTTCTTC; CDR3: CASSRTGFEQFF
size: many; D: NA; V: TRBV13; J: TRBJ1-5; DNA: TGTGCCAGCAGCTTAGGCCTTCGAAAGCAGCCCCAGCATTTT; CDR3: CASSLGLRKQPQHF
size: few; D: NA; V: TRBV4-3; J: TRBJ2-7; DNA: TGCGCCAGCAGCCAAGATCGGAAGGGTTACGAGCAGTACTTC; CDR3: CASSQDRKGYEQYF
size: few; D: TRBD2; V: TRBV7-9; J: TRBJ2-7; DNA: TGTGCCAGCAGCTCGACGCTAGCGGGGGAGGCCTACGAGCAGTACTTC; CDR3: CASSSTLAGEAYEQYF
size: many; D: NA; V: TRBV6-2/TRBV6-3; J: TRBJ2-7; DNA: TGTGCCAGCAGTTACGGGGGAGAGCAGTACTTC; CDR3: CASSYGGEQYF
size: few; D: TRBD2; V: TRBV10-3; J: TRBJ2-3; DNA: TGTGCCATCAGTGAGTCGTTCCCTAGCGGGGAGGCAGATACGCAGTATTTT; CDR3: CAISESFPSGEADTQYF
size: few; D: TRBD2; V: TRBV5-6; J: TRBJ2-7; DNA: TGTGCCAGCAGCCTGCGGTGGGGGGGTAGCGACGAGCAGTACTTC; CDR3: CASSLRWGGSDEQYF
size: many; D: NA; V: TRBV25-1; J: TRBJ2-3; DNA: TGTGCCAGCAGTGAATCCAGGGGCGCTGATACGCAGTATTTT; CDR3: CASSESRGADTQYF
size: many; D: TRBD2; V: TRBV6-5; J: TRBJ2-3; DNA: TGTGCCAGCAGTTATACGGGGGGGAGCACAGATACGCAGTATTTT; CDR3: CASSYTGGSTDTQYF
size: few; D: TRBD2; V: TRBV20-1; J: TRBJ2-7; DNA: TGCAGTGCTATAGCGGGAAGAGTCTACGAGCAGTACTTC; CDR3: CSAIAGRVYEQYF
size: few; D: TRBD2; V: TRBV6-5; J: TRBJ2-2; DNA: TGTGCCAGCAGTTACTCGACGGGGGGGCCCGGGGAGCTGTTTTTT; CDR3: CASSYSTGGPGELFF
size: NA; D: TRBD2; V: TRBV2; J: TRBJ2-3; DNA: TGTGCCAGCAGTAATGAACTAGCGGGGACAGCAGATACGCAGTATTTT; CDR3: CASSNELAGTADTQYF
size: NA; D: NA; V: TRBV5-3; J: TRBJ2-1; DNA: TGTGCCAGCAGCTCATCCGTCGGGTGTAACAATGAGCAGTTCTTC; CDR3: CASSSSVGCNNEQFF
size: NA; D: NA; V: TRBV11-2; J: TRBJ2-1; DNA: TGTGCCAGCAGCTCCGGAAGCGGGACAGGTTACAATGAGCAGTTCTTC; CDR3: CASSSGSGTGYNEQFF
size: many; D: TRBD2; V: TRBV2; J: TRBJ2-3; DNA: TGTGCCAGCAGTGAATATGCGGGGGAGGCAGATACGCAGTATTTT; CDR3: CASSEYAGEADTQYF
size: NA; D: TRBD1; V: TRBV5-1; J: TRBJ2-7; DNA: TGCGCCAGCGGCTACGGGACAGGGACCGAGCAGTACTTC; CDR3: CASGYGTGTEQYF
size: many; D: TRBD2; V: TRBV7-9; J: TRBJ2-3; DNA: TGTGCCAGCAGCCACCCCCGGTCCCCTCGCGGGAGTACAGATACGCAGTATTTT; CDR3: CASSHPRSPRGSTDTQYF
size: NA; D: TRBD1; V: TRBV6-6; J: TRBJ2-1; DNA: TGTGCCAGCAATCCTACAGGGGCTGGGCTTCCAAATCATGGTGAGCAGTTCTTC; CDR3: CASNPTGAGLPNHGEQFF
size: many; D: NA; V: TRBV2; J: TRBJ2-7; DNA: TGTGCCAGCAGTGAAGCTTCGGCAGGGAAAGGCTACGAGCAGTACTTC; CDR3: CASSEASAGKGYEQYF
size: many; D: NA; V: TRBV5-5; J: TRBJ2-7; DNA: TGTGCCAGCAGCTTATGGGGAACCACCTACGAGCAGTACTTC; CDR3: CASSLWGTTYEQYF
size: few; D: NA; V: TRBV30; J: TRBJ1-1; DNA: TGTGCCCGGAGTAGTGTCGTCGCAGGGCCGGACACTGAAGCTTTCTTT; CDR3: CARSSVVAGPDTEAFF
size: once; D: NA; V: TRBV12-3/TRBV12-4; J: TRBJ2-6; DNA: TGTGCCGGCAGAGGGGACATCCCTTACCCCTCTGGGGCCAACGTCCTGACTTTC; CDR3: CAGRGDIPYPSGANVLTF
size: NA; D: TRBD1; V: TRBV27; J: TRBJ2-7; DNA: TGTGCCAGCAGTTCGGACAGGACCTACTACGAGCAGTACTTC; CDR3: CASSSDRTYYEQYF
size: NA; D: TRBD1; V: TRBV24-1; J: TRBJ2-3; DNA: TGTGCCACCAATGATGGGCCGAGGGGGCCCGTCACAGATACGCAGTATTTT; CDR3: CATNDGPRGPVTDTQYF